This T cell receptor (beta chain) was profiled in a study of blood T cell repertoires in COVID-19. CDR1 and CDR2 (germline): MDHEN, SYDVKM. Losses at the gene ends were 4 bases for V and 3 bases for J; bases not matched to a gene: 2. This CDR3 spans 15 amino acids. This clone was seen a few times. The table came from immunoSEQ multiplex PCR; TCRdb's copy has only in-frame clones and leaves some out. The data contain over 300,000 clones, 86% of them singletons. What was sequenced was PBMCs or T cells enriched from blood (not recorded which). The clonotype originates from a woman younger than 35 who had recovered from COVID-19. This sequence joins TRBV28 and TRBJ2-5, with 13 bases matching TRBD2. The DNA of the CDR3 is TGTGCCAGCAGTTCTGGACTAGCGGGAGAAGAGACCCAGTACTTC. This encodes CASSSGLAGEETQYF.